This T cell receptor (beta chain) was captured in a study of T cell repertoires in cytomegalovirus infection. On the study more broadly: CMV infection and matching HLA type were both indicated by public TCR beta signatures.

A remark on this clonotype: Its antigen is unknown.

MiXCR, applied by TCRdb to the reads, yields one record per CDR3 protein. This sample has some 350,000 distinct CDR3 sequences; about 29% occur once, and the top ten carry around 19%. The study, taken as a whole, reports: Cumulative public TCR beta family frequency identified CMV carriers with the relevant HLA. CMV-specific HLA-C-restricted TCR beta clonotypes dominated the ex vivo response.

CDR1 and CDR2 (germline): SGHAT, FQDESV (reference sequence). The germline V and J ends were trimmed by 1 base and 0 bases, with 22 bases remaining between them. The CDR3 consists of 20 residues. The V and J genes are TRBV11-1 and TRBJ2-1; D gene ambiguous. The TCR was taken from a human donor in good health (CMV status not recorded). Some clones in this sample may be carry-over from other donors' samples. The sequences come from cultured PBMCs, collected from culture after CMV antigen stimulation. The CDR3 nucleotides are TGTGCCAGCAGCTTAGGGCGAATTTTAGATTCTTCCGCCTCCTACAATGAGCAGTTCTTC. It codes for CASSLGRILDSSASYNEQFF. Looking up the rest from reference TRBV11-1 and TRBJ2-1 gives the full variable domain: EAEVAQSPRYKITEKSQAVAFWCDPISGHATLYWYRQILGQGPELLVQFQDESVVDDSQLPKDRFSAERLKGVDSTLKIQPAELGDSAMYLCASSLGRILDSSASYNEQFFGPGTRLTVL.